The 11 T cell receptor beta chains below all came from one sample that was sequenced in a study of cytomegalovirus exposure and HLA in healthy donors. The PCR made use of 60 Vbeta and 13 Jbeta primers. The assay was immunoSEQ multiplex PCR, and TCRdb's table has in-frame clones only and misses some. The sample holds about 110,000 clones; about four fifths are singletons and the top ten take less than 2.5%. Sequenced input: PBMCs. Receptors originate from a woman aged 30 to 39 in good health and CMV-seronegative.

V and J are TRBV6-6 and TRBJ1-2; 9 bases align to TRBD1. V dropped 6 bases and J dropped 6; count of bases not matched to a gene: 5. Germline V gene sequence: CDR1 MNHNY, CDR2 SVGAGI (reference sequence). CDR3 length: 13 residues. The CDR3 DNA follows: TGTGCCAGCAGGCCGGGACAGGGTCATGGCTACACCTTC. It codes for CASRPGQGHGYTF.

CDR3 region: CSVDLRLVENEQFF. CDR3 sequence (DNA): TGCAGCGTTGATCTGAGATTAGTTGAGAATGAGCAGTTCTTC. The J gene is TRBJ2-1, the V gene TRBV29-1; D unresolved. CDR3 size: 14 residues. The ends were cut back, 3 bases at V and 7 bases at J, with 16 bases in the middle. Germline CDR1 SQVTM, CDR2 ANQGSEA.

The chain employs TRBV2 and TRBJ2-4; D uncertain. Germline V lookup: CDR1 SNHLY, CDR2 FYNNEI. V was shortened by 7 bases and J by 8 bases, with 12 bases between the two germline ends. The CDR3 has 12 amino acids. Here the CDR3 DNA reads TGTGCCAGCAAACACGCTGATCACATTCAGTACTTC. It specifies CASKHADHIQYF.

This clone was recorded only once. This sequence joins TRBV19 and TRBJ2-4, with 8 positions matching TRBD2. The germline CDR1 and CDR2 sequences are LNHDA and SQIVND (reference sequence). V shed 7 bases, J shed 5 bases, and the junction held 16 bases outside the gene matches. This CDR3 is built from 17 residues. The CDR3 sequence is CASTLGGGLGVENIQYF. The CDR3 nucleotides are TGTGCCAGTACCCTCGGGGGGGGGTTGGGAGTTGAAAACATTCAGTACTTC. Drawing the rest from reference TRBV19 and TRBJ2-4, the complete variable domain is DGGITQSPKYLFRKEGQNVTLSCEQNLNHDAMYWYRQDPGQGLRLIYYSQIVNDFQKGDIAEGYSVSREKKESFPLTVTSAQKNPTAFYLCASTLGGGLGVENIQYFGAGTRLSVL.

This clone showed up just once. This chain links TRBV19 with TRBJ1-1; 9 bases fit TRBD1. Trimming took 6 bases from V and 4 from J; bases not matched to a gene: 0. CDR1 and CDR2 (germline): LNHDA, SQIVND (reference sequence). CDR3 size: 12 residues. CDR3 region: CASRGQGTEAFF. As DNA, the CDR3 is TGTGCCAGTAGGGGACAGGGCACTGAAGCTTTCTTT.

Remarks on this clone: One end of the junction fails to match germline, which may point to a read error. This chain uses TRBV19 with TRBJ2-5, with 15 bases fitting TRBD2. Germline CDR1 and CDR2: LNHDA and SQIVND (reference sequence). This CDR3 comprises 13 residues. The CDR3 coding sequence is TGTGCCAGTAGTCCAGGACTAGCGGGAGGGCGCGACTTC. This codes for CASSPGLAGGRDF.

The chain uses TRBV19 and TRBJ2-2; D is unclear. CDR3 size: 12 residues. Germline V gene lookup returns CDR1 LNHDA and CDR2 SQIVND (reference sequence). Between the trimmed V and J ends, which lost 5 bases and 3 bases, there was a span of 4 bases. In nucleotides, the CDR3 is TGTGCCAGTAGTTCATACACCGGGGAGCTGTTTTTT. Translation: CASSSYTGELFF.

This clone was picked up one time. V gene TRBV4-1 combines with J gene TRBJ1-5; weak D call: TRBD1 (5 bases). V lost 1 base, J lost 1 base, and 8 bases lay in between. The CDR3 runs to 15 residues. The germline CDR1 and CDR2 sequences are MGHRA and YSYEKL. The CDR3 spells CASSQGTSSNQPQHF. The CDR3 DNA sequence: TGCGCCAGCAGCCAAGGGACATCCAGCAATCAGCCCCAGCATTTT.

The V gene is TRBV5-1, the J gene TRBJ2-2, with a weak D call TRBD1 (5 bases). The CDR3 has 15 residues. V was cut by 0 bases and J by 5 bases, with 11 bases left in between. The germline V gene encodes CDR1 SGHRS and CDR2 YFSETQ. The CDR3 sequence is CASSLEGLRTGELFF. The DNA for the CDR3 is TGCGCCAGCAGCTTGGAGGGGCTTCGGACCGGGGAGCTGTTTTTT.

V and J are TRBV10-3 and TRBJ1-1; D is possibly TRBD1 (5 bases). The CDR3 is 13 residues long. In germline, CDR1 is ENHRY, CDR2 SYGVKD. Trimming stripped 4 bases from V and 4 bases from J, with 10 bases between. Here the CDR3 DNA reads TGTGCCATCAGTGCGGCGGGGGTCACTGAAGCTTTCTTT. It codes for CAISAAGVTEAFF.

The CDR3 here is CASSRAGGTLYNEQFF. DNA of the CDR3: TGTGCCAGCAGCCGAGCGGGAGGGACCCTCTACAATGAGCAGTTCTTC. The V and J genes are TRBV5-8 and TRBJ2-1, with 10 bases matching TRBD2. V gave up 4 bases and J gave up 3 bases; unmatched junction bases: 7. The length of the CDR3 is 16 residues. Germline values: CDR1 SGHTS, CDR2 YDEGEE.